The source of this T cell receptor (beta chain) is a study of blood T cells in healthy people across ages. Study context: Template switching captured about one barcoded beta molecule per two T cells.

J was trimmed by 2 bases and V by 9 bases; bases with no gene match: 14. Germline-derived CDR1 and CDR2 are MNHEY and SMNVEV (reference sequence). The CDR3 covers 16 residues. For the second PCR, which ran for roughly 6 to 12 cycles, a sample-barcoded 5' primer and a J-beta primer mix were used. Each of the samples gave a minimum of 2.5 million paired-end reads that contained CDR3. MiXCR was run by TCRdb on the 5' RACE reads, yielding one entry per CDR3 protein. Of about 670,000 distinct CDR3 sequences listed, over 40% are singletons. As regards this clonotype: With a much larger clone just one base away, this may be a read error.

The genes are TRBV27 and TRBJ2-3; the match to TRBD2 covers 7 bases. The receptor's source is a woman aged 80 or over in good health. Input material: blood. CDR3 nucleotides: TGTGCCAGTAAGGCTAGCGGAACACTTAACACAGATACGCAGTATTTT. It encodes CASKASGTLNTDTQYF.